The 11 T cell receptor beta chains below all came from one sample that was sequenced in a study of human T cells and chemical hapten exposure. Noted time point: patch test 2, 6 weeks after DPC sensitization. Indicated treatment: therapeutic diphenylcyclopropenone sensitization with weekly scalp DPC. TCRdb independently ran MiXCR on the RACE reads; one entry per CDR3 protein. Of over 65,000 distinct CDR3 sequences in the sample, around 10% are singletons; the top ten hold more than 1.5%. This specimen was whole blood, taken in connection with sensitization to the hapten diphenylcyclopropenone (DPC). The receptors originated from a man aged 18 to 30 with alopecia areata. Some clones in this sample may be carry-over from other donors' samples.

This clonotype was detected only a few times. The chain links TRBV5-1 to TRBJ2-1; TRBD1 matches 9 bases. V lost 2 bases to trimming and J lost 3 bases; unmatched junction nucleotides: 21. There are 21 residues in the CDR3. Germline-derived CDR1 and CDR2 are SGHRS and YFSETQ. For the CDR3, the DNA is TGCGCCAGCAGCTTTCCTGTTGGGTGGAATCTGGGACAGGGAGGCTACAATGAGCAGTTCTTC. It translates to CASSFPVGWNLGQGGYNEQFF.

The table lists this clonotype with a few counts. The chain employs TRBV3-1 and TRBJ2-1; D may be TRBD2 (5 bases). Germline CDR1 and CDR2: LGHDT and YNNKEL (reference sequence). CDR3 size: 14 residues. V was cut by 1 base and J by 7 bases, with 11 bases left in between. This chain's CDR3 is CASSQGVARNEQFF. The DNA for the CDR3 is TGTGCCAGCAGCCAAGGGGTAGCGAGGAATGAGCAGTTCTTC.

This chain links TRBV29-1 with TRBJ2-7; D could derive from TRBD1 or TRBD2 (5 bases each). This CDR3 is built from 13 residues. V shed 4 bases and J shed 6 bases, with 16 bases lying between them. CDR1 is SQVTM and CDR2 is ANQGSEA in the germline V gene. CDR3 DNA sequence: TGCAGCGTTGCGACCGTCGAGGGGCTCGAGCAGTACGTC. It translates to CSVATVEGLEQYV.

In this sample, this clonotype turned up a few times. V and J are TRBV7-9 and TRBJ1-1; D might be TRBD1 (5 bases). V lost 0 bases, J lost 7 bases, and 18 bases lay in between. The CDR3 length is 16 residues. Per the germline V gene, CDR1 is SEHNR and CDR2 is FQNEAQ (reference sequence). In DNA form, the CDR3 reads TGTGCCAGCAGCTTAGCAACCGGGCTATCGGGGGATGAAGCTTTCTTT. Encoded protein: CASSLATGLSGDEAFF.

This clonotype has ten or more counts. The chain carries TRBV12-3 or TRBV12-4 and TRBJ1-5; D unclear. V was clipped by 0 bases and J by 7 bases, with 10 bases between them. This CDR3 has 14 amino acids. The CDR3 sequence is CASSLARARQPQHF. In nucleotides, the CDR3 is TGTGCCAGCAGTTTAGCAAGGGCCAGGCAGCCCCAGCATTTT.

J is TRBJ1-2 and V is TRBV6-2 or TRBV6-3; no definite D call. The CDR3 runs to 15 residues. Germline values: CDR1 MNHEY, CDR2 SVGEGT. V lost 6 bases to trimming and J lost 1 base, with 15 bases between them. The CDR3 coding sequence is TGTGCCAGCAGCGCTGACACCCATATTAACTATGGCTACACCTTC. This translates into CASSADTHINYGYTF.

V is TRBV5-6 and J is TRBJ1-2, with TRBD1 matching 7 bases. With V trimmed by 2 bases and J by 6 bases, 16 bases remained unmatched. Germline V gene lookup returns CDR1 SGHDT and CDR2 YYEEEE. CDR3 length: 17 residues. CDR3 sequence reads: CASSFTGAQLGVDGYTF. CDR3 sequence (DNA): TGTGCCAGCAGCTTTACAGGGGCCCAATTGGGAGTTGATGGCTACACCTTC.

This clonotype came up many times. The J gene is TRBJ1-5, the V gene TRBV7-2, with unresolved D. Germline loops: CDR1 SGHTA, CDR2 FQGNSA. Trimming took off 3 bases at V and 1 base at J, with 10 bases between the two ends. This CDR3 is 15 amino acids long. The DNA for the CDR3 is TGTGCCAGCAGCTTGGTTCAGAGCAGCAATCAGCCCCAGCATTTT. It specifies CASSLVQSSNQPQHF.

This clonotype was seen ten or more times. The chain combines TRBV11-1 with TRBJ2-1, with D unclear. Per germline, CDR1 SGHAT and CDR2 FQDESV (reference sequence). The CDR3 consists of 14 residues. The V end was cut by 5 bases, the J end by 9 bases, with 17 bases between. The CDR3 DNA is TGTGCCAGCAGCATAGACCTCCCTGTTGCTGAGCAGTTCTTC. Protein product: CASSIDLPVAEQFF.

This chain joins TRBV5-1 and TRBJ2-5; TRBD1 matches 7 bases. The CDR3 spans 16 residues. Germline V gene data show CDR1 as SGHRS and CDR2 as YFSETQ. J lost 4 bases, V lost 4 bases, and 13 bases had no gene match. CDR3 DNA: TGCGCCAGCAGCGCGAGGGACAGTGAAGTGAGAGAGACCCAGTACTTC. It is translated as CASSARDSEVRETQYF.

The table lists this clonotype with many counts. The chain has TRBV20-1 and TRBJ1-6, with D possibly being TRBD1 (6 bases). The CDR3 contains 13 residues. Germline V gene lookup returns CDR1 DFQATT and CDR2 SNEGSKA (reference sequence). The V end lost 7 bases, the J end lost 7 bases, and 14 bases lay between the germline ends. In nucleotides, the CDR3 is TGCAGTGGTAGGGAGCAGGGGAATTCACCCCTCCACTTT. Translating it yields CSGREQGNSPLHF.